This T cell receptor (beta chain) was identified during a study of patients and donors after allogeneic stem cell transplantation. This clonotype appeared a few times. One entry per CDR3 protein, called by TCRdb with MiXCR from the RT-PCR reads. The sample includes about a million distinct CDR3 sequences, approximately 18% of them seen just once. The CDR3 totals 13 residues. V lost 6 bases and J 4 bases, leaving 10 bases between the germline ends. Germline V gene sequence: CDR1 MNHNS, CDR2 SASEGT. The rearrangement uses TRBV6-1 and TRBJ1-3; D unresolved. Sequencing was done on a sample of blood, either unsorted or a sorted T cell fraction (not recorded which). The source of this sequence is a human donor who was either an allogeneic HSCT recipient or a stem cell or donor lymphocyte infusion donor (not recorded which). It is not recorded whose cells these are; they may come from a transplant donor. The CDR3 DNA reads as TGTGCCAGCAGCTCGGAGGCAGGAAACACCATATATTTT. It translates to CASSSEAGNTIYF.